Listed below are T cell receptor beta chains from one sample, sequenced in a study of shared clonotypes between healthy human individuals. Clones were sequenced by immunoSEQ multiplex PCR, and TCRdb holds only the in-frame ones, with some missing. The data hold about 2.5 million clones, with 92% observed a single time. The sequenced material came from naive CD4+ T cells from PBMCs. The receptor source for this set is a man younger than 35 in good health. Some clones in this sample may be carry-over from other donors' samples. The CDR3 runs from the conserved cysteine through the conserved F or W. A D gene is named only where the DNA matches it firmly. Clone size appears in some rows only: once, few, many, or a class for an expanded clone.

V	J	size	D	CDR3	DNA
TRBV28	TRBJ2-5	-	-	CASRRGRTETQYF	TGTGCCAGCAGACGGGGAAGAACGGAGACCCAGTACTTC
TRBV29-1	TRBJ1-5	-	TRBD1	CSARQGDQPQHF	TGCAGCGCCCGACAGGGAGATCAGCCCCAGCATTTT
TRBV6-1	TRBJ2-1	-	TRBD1	CASSDGTVGQFF	TGTGCCAGCAGTGATGGGACAGTGGGGCAGTTCTTC
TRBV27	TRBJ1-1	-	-	CASSPLSGGTEAFF	TGTGCCAGCAGTCCACTCTCTGGGGGAACTGAAGCTTTCTTT
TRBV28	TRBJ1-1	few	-	CASSLIGVWAFF	TGTGCCAGCAGCCTTATTGGGGTTTGGGCTTTCTTT
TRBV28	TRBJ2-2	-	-	CASSLDRELFF	TGTGCCAGCAGCCTTGACCGGGAGCTGTTTTTT
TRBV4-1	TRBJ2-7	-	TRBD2	CASSQAHRGLAALPYEQYF	TGCGCCAGCAGCCAAGCCCATAGAGGACTAGCGGCACTCCCCTACGAGCAGTACTTC
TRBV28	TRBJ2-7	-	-	CASSSWQGLTTYEQYF	TGTGCCAGCAGTTCTTGGCAGGGGTTAACCACCTACGAGCAGTACTTC
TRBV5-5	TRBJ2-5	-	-	CASSSAGFETQYF	TGTGCCAGCAGCTCGGCAGGGTTCGAGACCCAGTACTTC
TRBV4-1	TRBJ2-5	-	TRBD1	CASSKTPGQGSGETQYF	TGCGCCAGCAGCAAGACTCCGGGACAGGGGTCTGGGGAGACCCAGTACTTC
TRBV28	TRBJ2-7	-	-	CASSLMYRDNYEQYF	TGTGCCAGCAGTCTCATGTACCGGGACAACTACGAGCAGTACTTC
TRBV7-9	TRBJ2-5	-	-	CASSLAGSLETQYF	TGTGCCAGCAGCTTAGCCGGCAGCCTAGAGACCCAGTACTTC